Following are 7 T cell receptor beta chains from one sample sequenced in a study of blood T cell repertoires in COVID-19. Method: immunoSEQ multiplex PCR; TCRdb's copy keeps in-frame clones and lacks some. The data contain about 280,000 clones, roughly 87% of them singletons. The sample was peripheral blood. These receptors all come from a woman in her fifties or sixties who had recovered from COVID-19.

The table lists this clone with a count of one. The chain employs TRBV7-3 and TRBJ2-1, with 14 bases lining up with TRBD2. V was pared by 4 bases and J by 7 bases, with 3 bases of the junction left unmatched. The CDR3 has 15 amino acids. In germline, CDR1 is SGHTA, CDR2 FQGTGA. The CDR3 spells CASSSGTSGRNEQFF. CDR3 bases: TGTGCCAGCAGCTCCGGGACTAGCGGGAGAAATGAGCAGTTCTTC.

For this clone: Other DNA sequences of this sample code for an identical CDR3. The chain has TRBV30 and TRBJ2-7; 10 nucleotides line up with TRBD2. J lost 6 bases, V lost 0 bases, and 5 bases had no gene match. From germline, CDR1 is GTSNPN and CDR2 SVGIG (reference sequence). This CDR3 spans 14 amino acids. CDR3 region: CAWSVLAGAGEQYF. For the CDR3, the DNA is TGTGCCTGGAGTGTCCTAGCGGGGGCAGGCGAGCAGTACTTC.

The sample holds a few counts of this clone. Other nucleotide sequences in the sample specify the same CDR3. This rearrangement joins TRBV27 to TRBJ1-5, with 9 positions matching TRBD1. V lost 4 bases, J lost 2 bases, and 0 bases stayed unmatched. The CDR3 length is 14 residues. Germline loops: CDR1 MNHEY, CDR2 SMNVEV (reference sequence). CDR3 DNA: TGTGCCAGCAGTTGGACAGGGGGCAATCAGCCCCAGCATTTT. This translates into CASSWTGGNQPQHF.

As for this clone: A much larger clone lies one base from this, so it may be a read error. V usage is TRBV19 and J usage is TRBJ2-3, with 9 nucleotides matching TRBD2. Looked up from germline, CDR1 is LNHDA and CDR2 is SQIVND (reference sequence). V lost 4 bases, J lost 5 bases, and 4 bases stayed unmatched. The CDR3 covers 14 residues. DNA of the CDR3: TGTGCCAGTAGTACCCTAGCGGGAATAGATACGCAGTATTTT. Protein sequence: CASSTLAGIDTQYF.

The sample holds one count of this clone. The rearrangement joins TRBV4-1 to TRBJ2-1; 8 nucleotides line up with TRBD1. From germline, CDR1 is MGHRA and CDR2 YSYEKL. The V and J ends lost 3 bases and 8 bases, in that order; junction bases with no gene match: 12. The CDR3 length is 16 residues. DNA for the CDR3: TGCGCCAGCAGCCACATCGGACAGGGCCTACGGGATGAGCAGTTCTTC. This gives the protein CASSHIGQGLRDEQFF.

This clone was seen only once. The rearrangement uses TRBV7-2 and TRBJ2-5; D is uncertain. This CDR3 spans 14 amino acids. In germline, CDR1 is SGHTA, CDR2 FQGNSA. Trimming removed 5 bases at V and 7 bases at J, with 17 bases between. CDR3 in DNA: TGTGCCAGCAGCCCCTCCACGGCGTCGGGGACCCAGTACTTC. Its protein is CASSPSTASGTQYF.

This clone was seen a single time. This chain's CDR3 is CAISEKLPGKHEQYF. In DNA form, the CDR3 reads TGTGCCATCAGTGAGAAGTTGCCGGGAAAGCACGAGCAGTACTTC. The chain couples TRBV10-3 to TRBJ2-7; D may be TRBD2 (5 bases). CDR1 and CDR2 from the germline V gene are ENHRY and SYGVKD. This CDR3 is built from 15 residues. V lost 2 bases and J lost 5, with 16 bases in between.